This TCR beta chain comes out of a study of cytomegalovirus exposure and HLA in healthy donors. Findings and caveats of the study: Some V segments, including TRBV6-2 and TRBV6-3, were excluded as indistinguishable. Previously analyzed data showed that most TCR beta V segments were productive at a frequency of about 87% or about 30%.

This CDR3 has 16 residues. V was trimmed by 0 bases and J by 2 bases, leaving 11 bases between them. CDR1 and CDR2 from the germline V gene are KGHSH and LQKENI. The PCR ran on 60 Vbeta and 13 Jbeta primers. TCRdb's table, derived via immunoSEQ multiplex PCR, lists solely in-frame clones and lacks some. Found here are roughly 100,000 clones, over 75% of them singletons; the top ten hold roughly 3.6%. This clone was recorded once. The antigen is undetermined. These donors counted as nominally healthy when sampled, but unrecorded immune exposures were likely. The sequence derives from a man aged 55 to 69 in good health and CMV-seronegative. The V gene is TRBV18, the J gene TRBJ1-3; D is perhaps TRBD1 (6 bases). The specimen sequenced was PBMCs. The CDR3 reads CASSPPDGTPGNTIYF. The DNA for the CDR3 is TGTGCCAGCTCACCACCGGACGGGACACCTGGAAACACCATATATTTT. The full variable domain, completed using reference TRBV18 and TRBJ1-3, is NAGVMQNPRHLVRRRGQEARLRCSPMKGHSHVYWYRQLPEEGLKFMVYLQKENIIDESGMPKERFSAEFPKEGPSILRIQQVVRGDSAAYFCASSPPDGTPGNTIYFGEGSWLTVV.